This T cell receptor beta chain derives from a study of CD4 T cells in relation to SARS-CoV-2 and coronaviruses. In the case of this clone: Antigen: not known.

The unexposed donors gave CD4+ T cells in about 2011-2018, prior to COVID-19. The V gene's germline CDR1 is MNHEY and CDR2 SMNVEV (reference sequence). Trimming cost V 6 bases and J 6 bases; bases outside gene matches: 4. The CDR3 loop spans 14 amino acids. The method was immunoSEQ multiplex PCR; TCRdb's version includes in-frame clones alone and lacks a portion of them. This sample yields about 64,000 clones, of which less than 95% are seen a single time; about 0.14% belongs to the top ten. Study-level findings and limits: Samples before the pandemic and after infection were not matched within any donor.

The V call is TRBV27, the J call TRBJ2-2; the match to TRBD2 covers 10 bases. The receptor's source is a human donor in good health. The sequenced sample consisted of naive CD4+ T cells from PBMCs. The sample's subset: naive CD4+ T cells isolated by negative enrichment. CDR3 amino acids: CASRPSGSSGELFF. In DNA, the CDR3 is TGTGCCAGCAGACCTAGCGGGAGCTCCGGGGAGCTGTTTTTT.